This T cell receptor (beta chain) was obtained from a study of CD8 T cells in ankylosing spondylitis (dated by TCRdb to about 2017). Background for the entire study: T cell receptor beta repertoires were profiled in healthy donors and ankylosing spondylitis patients so that disease-linked TCR variants could be found. The whole study cohort included 108 healthy donors and 20 to 30 ankylosing spondylitis patients. Peripheral blood was sampled, and synovial fluid was additionally collected from ankylosing spondylitis patients.

The sample was run on an Illumina HiSeq 2500. TCR beta libraries were prepared by quantitative 5'-RACE with molecular barcodes. Per the original workflow: A new computational method based on a probabilistic model of VDJ rearrangement was used to identify disease-linked TCR variants. The raw public data were reprocessed by TCRdb itself: fastp quality trimming at Q25, MiXCR clonotype calling, in-frame beta chains only. A single entry per CDR3 protein holds the most common genes and DNA from its merged rows. TCRdb assigned the V and J calls; the authors' analysis was not used. Within this sample are more than 600,000 distinct CDR3 sequences, with 15% to 20% of them counted one time only. The ten biggest clones cover around a fifth of the sample. The germline V gene supplies CDR1 LGHNA and CDR2 YNFKEQ. V ends up 0 bases short and J 4 bases short, with an unmatched junction base count of 2. Including cysteine and phenylalanine, the CDR3 has 15 amino acids. Solely the CDR3 DNA is kept, with 45 bases framed from the first base.

At least ten counts were recorded for this clonotype. Its antigen is currently not known. No much larger clone exists at a distance of one base, and base qualities are not known. Overall study outcomes, separate from this receptor: A CD8+ phenotype was shown by the disease-linked clones, which were found at relatively low frequencies in peripheral blood. Some of the motif variants had been reported before in the synovial fluid and blood of reactive arthritis patients, a finding that suggests common disease-initiation mechanisms. A TCR beta motif made up of seven or eight highly homologous amino acid variants appeared to be characteristic of blood from ankylosing spondylitis patients. The disease-linked clones were reported as significantly enriched in matched synovial fluid samples from ankylosing spondylitis patients.

Sequencing was performed on blood, either unsorted or a sorted T cell fraction (not recorded which). The source of this sequence is a male donor with ankylosing spondylitis. This chain is built from TRBV4-2 and TRBJ2-3; 9 bases in the middle match TRBD1. The CDR3 corresponds to CASSQEQGAADTQYF. The DNA sequence is given as TGTGCCAGCAGCCAAGAACAGGGGGCGGCAGATACGCAGTATTTT.